One and the same sample provided the 10 T cell receptor beta chains below, sequenced in a study of CD8+ T cells in alopecia areata. RNA extraction and reverse transcription yielded cDNA as sequencing template. Libraries were prepared by immunoSEQ multiplex PCR; TCRdb keeps only in-frame clonotypes and omits some of them. This sample has 150,000 or so clones; around 50% occur once, and the top ten carry about 6.4%. Material for sequencing was CD4+ T cells sorted from blood. Receptor source: a human donor with alopecia areata.

The V and J genes are TRBV29-1 and TRBJ2-2; 14 positions match TRBD2. The germline V gene encodes CDR1 SQVTM and CDR2 ANQGSEA. The CDR3 consists of 16 residues. The trim removed 7 bases at V and 4 bases at J, leaving 8 bases unmatched. The DNA of the CDR3 is TGCAGCGCCGTAGGACTAGCGGGAGGAGGCACCGGGGAGCTGTTTTTT. It codes for CSAVGLAGGGTGELFF.

This rearrangement joins TRBV29-1 to TRBJ2-4; D perhaps matches TRBD2 (5 bases). Per the germline V gene, CDR1 is SQVTM and CDR2 is ANQGSEA. With 5 bases removed from V and 1 base from J, the gap between germline ends came to 15 bases. The CDR3 runs to 15 residues. CDR3 protein: CSVILSPGAKNIQYF. CDR3 in DNA: TGCAGCGTTATACTATCACCGGGGGCCAAAAACATTCAGTACTTC.

This clone was counted a few times. This chain joins TRBV28 and TRBJ2-7, with 10 bases fitting TRBD1. The CDR3 sequence is 14 residues long. The J segment lost 4 bases and the V segment lost 5 bases, leaving 5 bases of the junction unmatched. The germline gives CDR1 MDHEN, CDR2 SYDVKM. The CDR3 here is CASSGTGVRYEQYF. CDR3 nucleotide sequence: TGTGCCAGCAGTGGGACAGGGGTGAGGTACGAGCAGTACTTC.

This chain joins TRBV5-1 and TRBJ2-7, with 10 bases aligning to TRBD1. The CDR3 length is 14 residues. V gave up 3 bases and J gave up 7 bases; unmatched junction bases: 7. The V gene's germline CDR1 is SGHRS and CDR2 YFSETQ. The CDR3 DNA reads as TGCGCCAGCAGCTACCGACAGGGGGCTTGGGAGCAGTACTTC. It encodes CASSYRQGAWEQYF.

This chain uses TRBV28 with TRBJ2-7; 8 nucleotides match TRBD1. The V and J ends lost 2 bases and 5 bases, in that order; junction bases with no gene match: 5. Germline V gene sequence: CDR1 MDHEN, CDR2 SYDVKM. There are 14 residues in the CDR3. DNA of the CDR3: TGTGCCAGCAGTTTACTGGACAGGGTCAACGAGCAGTACTTC. It encodes CASSLLDRVNEQYF.

J is TRBJ1-2 and V is TRBV29-1, with 7 bases aligning to TRBD1. Germline CDR1 and CDR2: SQVTM and ANQGSEA. Trimming cost V 6 bases and J 8 bases; bases outside gene matches: 9. The CDR3 is 12 residues long. CDR3 loop: CSVTTTGEGYTF. In nucleotides, the CDR3 is TGCAGCGTAACTACTACAGGGGAAGGCTACACCTTC.

The table lists this clone with a few counts. The chain recombines TRBV7-9 with TRBJ2-6; 9 nucleotides agree with TRBD1. This CDR3 spans 18 amino acids. Trimming cost V 5 bases and J 2 bases; bases outside gene matches: 10. Germline CDR1 reads SEHNR; CDR2 reads FQNEAQ (reference sequence). The CDR3 DNA reads TGTGCCAGCAGCCGAGGACAGGGGATGGCCACTGGGGCCAACGTCCTGACTTTC. This gives the protein CASSRGQGMATGANVLTF.

This clone has just a few counts. The rearrangement joins TRBV5-6 to TRBJ2-7; 8 bases match TRBD2. Germline V lookup: CDR1 SGHDT, CDR2 YYEEEE. The V and J ends lost 3 bases and 3 bases, in that order; junction bases with no gene match: 8. This CDR3 has 15 amino acids. CDR3 DNA: TGTGCCAGCAGCTCTGGCTGGACTAGCAGCTACGAGCAGTACTTC. Protein: CASSSGWTSSYEQYF.

J is TRBJ2-1 and V is TRBV5-1; no clear D. The CDR3 has 12 residues. Between the trimmed V and J ends, which lost 0 bases and 9 bases, there was a span of 7 bases. Per germline, CDR1 SGHRS and CDR2 YFSETQ. The CDR3 nucleotides are TGCGCCAGCAGCTTGGCCGACTTTGAGCAGTTCTTC. As protein: CASSLADFEQFF.

The CDR3 sequence is CSVQGMAGRTEAFF. CDR3 DNA: TGCAGCGTTCAAGGGATGGCAGGGCGGACTGAAGCTTTCTTT. V gene TRBV29-1 combines with J gene TRBJ1-1; D is perhaps TRBD1 (5 bases). V lost 5 bases to trimming and J lost 5 bases, with 18 bases between them. Germline assignment: CDR1 SQVTM and CDR2 ANQGSEA. CDR3 length: 14 residues. The complete variable domain, with remaining parts taken from reference TRBV29-1 and TRBJ1-1, reads SAVISQKPSRDICQRGTSLTIQCQVDSQVTMMFWYRQQPGQSLTLIATANQGSEATYESGFVIDKFPISRPNLTFSTLTVSNMSPEDSSIYLCSVQGMAGRTEAFFGQGTRLTVV.